This T cell receptor beta chain originates from a study of PD-1 blockade in classical Hodgkin lymphoma. Background on the study: Nivolumab dosed at 3 mg/kg went to patients intravenously every 2 weeks.

The assay was immunoSEQ multiplex PCR, and TCRdb's table has in-frame clones only and misses some. The data show some 43,000 clones, 85% to 90% seen once. Deletions cut 0 bases from V and 0 bases from J, with 14 bases between. Looked up from germline, CDR1 is ENHRY and CDR2 is SYGVKD. This CDR3 region has 18 residues. Every patient had relapsed following autologous stem cell transplantation, and cohorts differed in brentuximab vedotin exposure. This clone was recorded only once. Its antigen is unidentified. Study results and limitations: Patients who responded completely had about the same baseline diversity as newly diagnosed patients. According to reports, newly diagnosed patients had lower baseline TCR diversity than healthy donors, and relapsed/refractory patients had lower baseline TCR diversity still. Nivolumab initiated under 1 year post-ASCT led to patient exclusion.

Sequenced here: peripheral blood mononuclear cells (PBMCs), sampled before the second cycle of nivolumab. The chain carries TRBV10-3 and TRBJ2-2, with a possible D match to TRBD2 (5 bases). This TCR came from a human donor with classical Hodgkin lymphoma. DNA of the CDR3: TGTGCCATCAGTGAGTCGATGTTGGGTAGCGCGAACACCGGGGAGCTGTTTTTT. As protein: CAISESMLGSANTGELFF.